A single sample gave rise to the 28 T cell receptor beta chains below, sequenced in a study of blood T cell repertoires in COVID-19 (dated by TCRdb to 2020 to 2021). Libraries were made using the immunoSEQ multiplex PCR assay. The clones in this table, taken by TCRdb from immuneACCESS, are in-frame only. Not every clone is retained; where verified, under half of the shortfall comes from an unresolved V gene, and the cause of the rest is unknown. This sample comprises around 72,000 clones, roughly 80% of them detected only once. The ten largest clones add up to 1.8% of the sample. Material for sequencing was peripheral blood. These receptors were obtained from a woman in her sixties with acute or convalescent COVID-19.

The gene calls are TRBV10-2 and TRBJ2-3; the match to TRBD2 covers 7 bases. CDR3 size: 15 residues. Germline V gene sequence: CDR1 WSHSY, CDR2 SAAADI. The V gene end was trimmed by 2 bases and the J gene end by 7 bases; junction bases not matched to a gene: 9. CDR3 region: CASSEVGGRANTQYF. The CDR3, as DNA: TGCGCCAGCAGTGAGGTTGGTGGGAGGGCCAATACGCAGTATTTT.

The rearrangement joins TRBV18 to TRBJ2-2, with 8 nucleotides matching TRBD1. V was pared by 6 bases and J by 6 bases, with 9 bases of the junction left unmatched. The CDR3 spans 15 residues. Per the germline V gene, CDR1 is KGHSH and CDR2 is LQKENI. The CDR3 spells CASSLGQGVAGELFF. CDR3 coding DNA: TGTGCCAGCTCCCTTGGACAGGGAGTGGCCGGGGAGCTGTTTTTT.

J is TRBJ1-3 and V is TRBV6-1; TRBD1 matches 10 bases. CDR1 and CDR2 (germline): MNHNS, SASEGT. The V and J ends lost 3 bases and 7 bases, in that order; junction bases with no gene match: 9. The CDR3 sequence is 16 residues long. CDR3 coding DNA: TGTGCCAGCAGTGAGCTGACAGGGGGCTTTGGGAACACCATATATTTT. Protein product: CASSELTGGFGNTIYF.

This clone is a singleton in its sample. This rearrangement joins TRBV5-4 to TRBJ2-5; D is undetermined. CDR3 length: 15 residues. The germline V and J ends were trimmed by 0 bases and 0 bases, with 9 bases remaining between them. Germline CDR1 is SGHNT and CDR2 is YYREEE (reference sequence). CDR3 DNA sequence: TGTGCCAGCAGCTTGGCGCGGCCCTACCAAGAGACCCAGTACTTC. Protein: CASSLARPYQETQYF.

This clone has only one observation. The J gene is TRBJ2-3, the V gene TRBV4-1; 8 bases fit TRBD2. V shed 1 base and J 2 bases; nucleotides not matched to a gene: 5. Germline loops: CDR1 MGHRA, CDR2 YSYEKL. This CDR3 has 16 amino acids. The CDR3 DNA is TGCGCCAGCAGCCAAGTCGGGGGGGCCTTCACAGATACGCAGTATTTT. This codes for CASSQVGGAFTDTQYF.

This chain connects TRBV9 to TRBJ1-6; D is unresolved. The CDR3 is 14 residues long. V was clipped by 0 bases and J by 7 bases, with 8 bases between them. Germline V CDR1 and CDR2: SGDLS, YYNGEE. CDR3 in DNA: TGTGCCAGCAGCGTAGCGGGTCTGAATTCACCCCTCCACTTT. Its translation is CASSVAGLNSPLHF. Full variable domain (remainder filled in from reference TRBV9 and TRBJ1-6): DSGVTQTPKHLITATGQRVTLRCSPRSGDLSVYWYQQSLDQGLQFLIQYYNGEERAKGNILERFSAQQFPDLHSELNLSSLELGDSALYFCASSVAGLNSPLHFGNGTRLTVT.

The rearrangement links TRBV6-5 to TRBJ2-7; unclear D gene. Looked up from germline, CDR1 is MNHEY and CDR2 is SVGAGI. The CDR3 has 14 residues. V lost 0 bases, J lost 4 bases, and 10 bases lay in between. The CDR3 spells CASSYSPVVYEQYF. CDR3 DNA: TGTGCCAGCAGTTACTCGCCTGTAGTGTACGAGCAGTACTTC.

V gene TRBV15 combines with J gene TRBJ1-2, with D possibly matching TRBD1 (5 bases). The V end lost 0 bases, the J end lost 8 bases, and 16 bases lay between the germline ends. The CDR3 consists of 15 residues. From germline, CDR1 is LNHNV and CDR2 YYDKDF (reference sequence). The CDR3 spells CATSRDGYPRGGYTF. The CDR3 nucleotides are TGTGCCACCAGCAGAGATGGGTACCCTCGGGGGGGCTACACCTTC.

V usage is TRBV6-1 and J usage is TRBJ1-1, with 10 bases that match TRBD1. Trimming took 3 bases from V and 6 from J; bases not matched to a gene: 1. The V gene's germline CDR1 is MNHNS and CDR2 SASEGT. This CDR3 spans 13 amino acids. CDR3: CASSDDRGPEAFF. The DNA for the CDR3 is TGTGCCAGCAGTGACGACAGGGGGCCTGAAGCTTTCTTT.

The J gene is TRBJ1-5, the V gene TRBV6-5; no clear D gene. The CDR3 consists of 15 residues. Germline V gene sequence: CDR1 MNHEY, CDR2 SVGAGI. Trimming took off 1 base at V and 4 bases at J, with 11 bases between the two ends. The CDR3 is CASSYYGGSNQPQHF. The CDR3 bases are TGTGCCAGCAGTTACTATGGAGGGTCTAATCAGCCCCAGCATTTT.

The chain combines TRBV5-1 with TRBJ1-1, with a weak D call TRBD1 (5 bases). V was clipped by 0 bases and J by 3 bases, with 15 bases between them. The CDR3 totals 16 residues. The germline V gene has CDR1 SGHRS and CDR2 YFSETQ. The DNA for the CDR3 is TGCGCCAGCAGCTTGGACCAGGGATTGAGGTACACTGAAGCTTTCTTT. It encodes CASSLDQGLRYTEAFF. Full variable domain (missing parts from reference TRBV5-1 and TRBJ1-1): KAGVTQTPRYLIKTRGQQVTLSCSPISGHRSVSWYQQTPGQGLQFLFEYFSETQRNKGNFPGRFSGRQFSNSRSEMNVSTLELGDSALYLCASSLDQGLRYTEAFFGQGTRLTVV.

This clone was seen only a few times. The chain has TRBV6-1 and TRBJ2-7; 7 positions match TRBD1. This CDR3 region has 15 residues. V shed 3 bases and J 0 bases; nucleotides not matched to a gene: 5. Germline assignment: CDR1 MNHNS and CDR2 SASEGT. The CDR3: CASSDLRGLSYEQYF. The DNA of the CDR3 is TGTGCCAGCAGTGATCTGAGGGGGCTCTCCTACGAGCAGTACTTC.

The V call is TRBV30, the J call TRBJ1-6; D ambiguous. The V and J ends lost 2 bases and 16 bases respectively, with 9 bases between them. Per the germline V gene, CDR1 is GTSNPN and CDR2 is SVGIG (reference sequence). This CDR3 comprises 10 residues. This CDR3 reads CAWSSGSLHF. The CDR3 DNA reads as TGTGCCTGGAGTTCGGGATCTCTCCACTTT.

This sequence joins TRBV5-1 and TRBJ2-7; D ambiguous. With 2 bases removed from V and 6 bases from J, the gap between germline ends came to 9 bases. Germline V lookup: CDR1 SGHRS, CDR2 YFSETQ. CDR3 length: 12 amino acids. CDR3 sequence: CASSLRPGEQYF. The CDR3 coding sequence is TGCGCCAGCAGCTTACGACCGGGCGAGCAGTACTTC.

The chain joins TRBV29-1 to TRBJ1-1; TRBD1 agrees at 8 bases. V lost 6 bases to trimming and J lost 0 bases; unmatched junction nucleotides: 3. Germline CDR1 SQVTM, CDR2 ANQGSEA. The length of the CDR3 is 13 residues. This CDR3 reads CSVTGVLNTEAFF. The CDR3 region has the DNA TGCAGCGTGACAGGGGTCCTGAACACTGAAGCTTTCTTT.

The chain has TRBV7-9 and TRBJ2-3; D perhaps matches TRBD2 (6 bases). Trimming removed 5 bases at V and 2 bases at J, with 14 bases between. The CDR3 runs 15 residues. From germline, CDR1 is SEHNR and CDR2 FQNEAQ (reference sequence). CDR3 loop: CASSVRLVLTDTQYF. CDR3 DNA: TGTGCCAGCAGCGTTAGACTAGTCCTCACAGATACGCAGTATTTT.

This clone was detected only a few times. V and J are TRBV30 and TRBJ1-1; the D is unclear. In germline, CDR1 is GTSNPN, CDR2 SVGIG (reference sequence). The length of the CDR3 is 14 residues. The germline V and J ends were trimmed by 1 base and 2 bases, with 11 bases remaining between them. The CDR3 protein is CAWSAIAGNTEAFF. In nucleotides, the CDR3 is TGTGCCTGGAGTGCGATTGCGGGAAACACTGAAGCTTTCTTT.

This clone was observed once. The V call is TRBV7-2, the J call TRBJ1-5; no firm D call. The CDR3 extends over 15 amino acids. Germline V gene data show CDR1 as SGHTA and CDR2 as FQGNSA. V was clipped by 6 bases and J by 1 base, with 13 bases between them. In nucleotides, the CDR3 is TGTGCCAGCAGTACCGGGGTCGCGAGCAATCAGCCCCAGCATTTT. It codes for CASSTGVASNQPQHF. The whole variable domain, filled in from reference TRBV7-2 and TRBJ1-5, reads GAGVSQSPSNKVTEKGKDVELRCDPISGHTALYWYRQSLGQGLEFLIYFQGNSAPDKSGLPSDRFSAERTGGSVSTLTIQRTQQEDSAVYLCASSTGVASNQPQHFGDGTRLSIL.

This rearrangement joins TRBV19 to TRBJ1-1, with a weak D call TRBD1 (6 bases). Germline V lookup: CDR1 LNHDA, CDR2 SQIVND (reference sequence). Trimming stripped 7 bases from V and 2 bases from J, with 20 bases between. CDR3 size: 16 residues. CDR3 region: CASTSPGGARNTEAFF. CDR3 in DNA: TGTGCCAGTACCTCACCGGGGGGGGCTCGTAACACTGAAGCTTTCTTT. The full variable domain, in which reference TRBV19 and TRBJ1-1 provide the parts outside the CDR3, is DGGITQSPKYLFRKEGQNVTLSCEQNLNHDAMYWYRQDPGQGLRLIYYSQIVNDFQKGDIAEGYSVSREKKESFPLTVTSAQKNPTAFYLCASTSPGGARNTEAFFGQGTRLTVV.

This clone has only one observation. The V gene is TRBV7-2, the J gene TRBJ1-2; unclear D gene. With 1 base removed from V and 2 bases from J, the gap between germline ends came to 17 bases. Germline-derived CDR1 and CDR2 are SGHTA and FQGNSA. The CDR3 runs 17 residues. CDR3 amino acids: CASSLVARDSGNYGYTF. CDR3 bases: TGTGCCAGCAGCTTAGTGGCTAGGGATTCGGGGAACTATGGCTACACCTTC.

The chain joins TRBV2 to TRBJ1-6, with 8 bases that match TRBD1. Per germline, CDR1 SNHLY and CDR2 FYNNEI. This CDR3 contains 14 residues. Trimming removed 6 bases from V and 10 bases from J; junction bases left unmatched: 8. The CDR3 DNA follows: TGTGCCAGCAGCTTAGGACAGGGACTCTCACCCCTCCACTTT. This sequence encodes CASSLGQGLSPLHF. The full variable domain, in which reference TRBV2 and TRBJ1-6 provide the parts outside the CDR3, is EPEVTQTPSHQVTQMGQEVILRCVPISNHLYFYWYRQILGQKVEFLVSFYNNEISEKSEIFDDQFSVERPDGSNFTLKIRSTKLEDSAMYFCASSLGQGLSPLHFGNGTRLTVT.

The chain uses TRBV28 and TRBJ2-7; 8 positions agree with TRBD1. The ends lost 2 bases at V and 4 bases at J; junction bases unmatched: 10. Germline assignment: CDR1 MDHEN and CDR2 SYDVKM. The length of the CDR3 is 16 residues. CDR3 sequence (DNA): TGTGCCAGCAGTTTAGCGACCGCAGGGGGCAGGTACGAGCAGTACTTC. This sequence encodes CASSLATAGGRYEQYF.

The V call is TRBV2, the J call TRBJ1-1; possible D gene TRBD1, 6 bases. V was shortened by 5 bases and J by 5 bases, with 9 bases between the two germline ends. The CDR3 length is 12 residues. The germline CDR1 and CDR2 sequences are SNHLY and FYNNEI. Written as DNA, the CDR3 is TGTGCCAGCAGTTCACAGGGTACTGAAGCTTTCTTT. Its translation: CASSSQGTEAFF.

This sequence joins TRBV30 and TRBJ2-2; D unclear. The CDR3 covers 14 residues. V was trimmed by 0 bases and J by 0 bases, leaving 5 bases between them. Germline lookup yields CDR1 GTSNPN and CDR2 SVGIG (reference sequence). The CDR3 DNA is TGTGCCTGGAGTGTATCTCCGAACACCGGGGAGCTGTTTTTT. Translating gives CAWSVSPNTGELFF.

The genes are TRBV5-5 and TRBJ2-2, with no clear D. The V gene's germline CDR1 is SGHKS and CDR2 YYEKEE (reference sequence). The length of the CDR3 is 15 residues. V was shortened by 2 bases and J by 1 base, with 9 bases between the two germline ends. CDR3 amino acids: CASSFGQENTGELFF. CDR3 bases: TGTGCCAGCAGCTTTGGCCAGGAGAACACCGGGGAGCTGTTTTTT.

J is TRBJ1-1 and V is TRBV6-5, with a tentative D call TRBD1 (6 bases). CDR3 size: 14 residues. V lost 4 bases and J lost 1, with 10 bases in between. Looked up from germline, CDR1 is MNHEY and CDR2 is SVGAGI. DNA of the CDR3: TGTGCCAGCAGTTTAGAGACAGGGAACACTGAAGCTTTCTTT. Its translation is CASSLETGNTEAFF.

This chain links TRBV7-3 with TRBJ1-1; D is ambiguous. The germline V gene encodes CDR1 SGHTA and CDR2 FQGTGA. The CDR3 has 15 amino acids. Between the trimmed V and J ends, which lost 1 base and 4 bases, there was a span of 13 bases. Here the CDR3 DNA reads TGTGCCAGCAGCTTAAAGGGAGACTGGAGCACTGAAGCTTTCTTT. As protein: CASSLKGDWSTEAFF.

The chain couples TRBV7-8 to TRBJ2-1; 9 bases match TRBD2. The CDR3 consists of 15 residues. From germline, CDR1 is SGHVS and CDR2 FQNEAQ. V lost 3 bases to trimming and J lost 4 bases; unmatched junction nucleotides: 4. CDR3 loop: CASSLGLAGYNEQFF. The DNA of the CDR3 is TGTGCCAGCAGCTTGGGGCTAGCGGGGTACAATGAGCAGTTCTTC.